Following are 10 T cell receptor beta chains from one sample sequenced in a study of blood T cells in healthy people across ages. Together with a sample-barcoded 5' primer, a J-beta primer mix was included in a second PCR lasting about 6 to 11 cycles. TCRdb recomputed calls from the 5' RACE reads with MiXCR, one row per CDR3 protein. This sample has 1,100,000 or so distinct CDR3 sequences, with less than 50% found just once. Sequenced sample: blood. The origin of the receptors is a woman aged 60-75 years in good health.

The chain carries TRBV20-1 and TRBJ2-3; D is perhaps TRBD1 or TRBD2 (5 bases each). The ends were cut back, 0 bases at V and 3 bases at J, with 13 bases in the middle. The V gene's germline CDR1 is DFQATT and CDR2 SNEGSKA (reference sequence). The CDR3 spans 15 residues. CDR3 DNA sequence: TGCAGTGCTAGAGACGGTCGGGGACCTACAGATACGCAGTATTTT. It yields the protein CSARDGRGPTDTQYF.

The table lists this clonotype with a few counts. This rearrangement joins TRBV11-2 to TRBJ2-5, with D possibly being TRBD2 (5 bases). The germline V gene encodes CDR1 SGHAT and CDR2 FQNNGV. V was trimmed by 3 bases and J by 1 base, leaving 12 bases between them. The CDR3 is 15 amino acids. Here the CDR3 reads CASSFRGRTQETQYF. Written as DNA, the CDR3 is TGTGCCAGCAGCTTCCGCGGGCGAACCCAAGAGACCCAGTACTTC.

The chain links TRBV20-1 to TRBJ2-4; the D gene could be TRBD1 or TRBD2 (5 bases each). The CDR3 runs to 15 residues. CDR1 DFQATT and CDR2 SNEGSKA come from the germline V gene (reference sequence). Trimming took off 0 bases at V and 3 bases at J, with 12 bases between the two ends. The CDR3 DNA follows: TGCAGTGCTAGAGACGGGGTGGGGGTCAAAAACATTCAGTACTTC. Translated, it gives CSARDGVGVKNIQYF.

The V call is TRBV7-2, the J call TRBJ2-7; a weak D match, TRBD2 (6 bases). Trimming removed 1 base at V and 7 bases at J, with 14 bases between. Germline CDR1 is SGHTA and CDR2 is FQGNSA. CDR3 size: 14 residues. In DNA form, the CDR3 reads TGTGCCAGCAGCTTAGAAGGCGGAGGAGGGGAGCAGTACTTC. Amino acid sequence: CASSLEGGGGEQYF.

The chain recombines TRBV10-1 with TRBJ2-3, with TRBD1 identical over 12 bases. Germline CDR1 reads WNHNN; CDR2 reads SYGVQD (reference sequence). There are 16 residues in the CDR3. With 4 bases clipped from V and 6 bases from J, the junction kept 8 bases outside the gene matches. The CDR3 nucleotides are TGCGCCAGCAGTGCATACGGGACAGGGGGCCGCGATACGCAGTATTTT. Its protein product is CASSAYGTGGRDTQYF.

In its sample, this clonotype was seen a few times. J is TRBJ2-7 and V is TRBV6-1, with D unclear. The CDR3 has 15 residues. Trimming pared 6 bases from V and 0 bases from J, leaving 15 bases between. Germline V lookup: CDR1 MNHNS, CDR2 SASEGT. The CDR3 protein is CASRESPASSYEQYF. The CDR3, as DNA: TGTGCCAGCAGGGAATCTCCGGCTAGCTCCTACGAGCAGTACTTC.

This chain uses TRBV5-1 with TRBJ2-3; D may be TRBD2 (6 bases). Looked up from germline, CDR1 is SGHRS and CDR2 is YFSETQ. The V end lost 4 bases, the J end lost 2 bases, and 20 bases lay between the germline ends. This CDR3 region has 17 residues. The CDR3, as DNA: TGCGCCAGCAGCCACCAACGGGCGGGACGATCCACAGATACGCAGTATTTT. Its protein product is CASSHQRAGRSTDTQYF.

Regarding this clonotype: Relative to the germline gene, one junction end is altered; a read error may explain this. The chain employs TRBV15 and TRBJ2-3; D gene ambiguous. The CDR3 runs to 13 residues. The germline V gene has CDR1 LNHNV and CDR2 YYDKDF (reference sequence). The CDR3: CATSRGHTDMQYF. DNA of the CDR3: TGTGCCACCAGCAGAGGACACACAGATATGCAGTATTTT. Filled out from reference TRBV15 and TRBJ2-3, the complete variable domain reads DAMVIQNPRYQVTQFGKPVTLSCSQTLNHNVMYWYQQKSSQAPKLLFHYYDKDFNNEADTPDNFQSRRPNTSFCFLDIRSPGLGDTAMYLCATSRGHTDMQYFGPGTRLTVL.

This clonotype has just one count. The chain links TRBV7-9 to TRBJ2-3; D gene uncertain. The CDR3 is 14 residues long. The germline gives CDR1 SEHNR, CDR2 FQNEAQ (reference sequence). V lost 5 bases to trimming and J lost 5 bases, with 14 bases between them. The CDR3 region is CASSPEILGDTQYF. The CDR3 region has the DNA TGTGCCAGCAGCCCCGAGATCCTGGGAGATACGCAGTATTTT.

Of note for this clonotype: This CDR3 fails to terminate in the conserved phenylalanine or tryptophan, so it likely reflects a read error. J is TRBJ2-5 and V is TRBV9, with D possibly matching TRBD2 (7 bases). The CDR3 is made up of 14 amino acids. V gave up 4 bases and J gave up 4 bases, with 14 bases separating them. The germline V gene has CDR1 SGDLS and CDR2 YYNGEE. The chain's CDR3 is CASSPRGGSETQYL. The CDR3 bases are TGTGCCAGCAGCCCGAGGGGGGGGTCAGAGACCCAGTACTTA.